This entry lists 23 T cell receptor beta chains sequenced from one sample in a study of tumor-infiltrating lymphocytes in oesophageal squamous cell carcinoma. TCRdb processed the PCR reads anew with MiXCR; each CDR3 protein has one entry. This sample yields around 18,000 distinct CDR3 sequences, of which 40% to 55% are seen a single time; 25% to 35% belongs to the top ten. The sample comprised esophageal tumor tissue. These receptors were collected from a male donor with esophageal squamous cell carcinoma.

At least ten counts were recorded for this clonotype. The rearrangement joins TRBV20-1 to TRBJ2-1; perhaps D is TRBD1 or TRBD2 (5 bases each). The last part of the DNA fits TRBJ2-7 better; the J call may be wrong. Germline values: CDR1 DFQATT, CDR2 SNEGSKA (reference sequence). This CDR3 region has 14 residues. The CDR3 spells CSAETGTEGYEQYF. CDR3 DNA: TGCAGTGCCGAAACCGGGACGGAAGGGTACGAGCAGTACTTC.

In this sample, this clonotype turned up a few times. This chain uses TRBV7-6 with TRBJ1-2; weak D call: TRBD1 (6 bases). V gave up 2 bases and J gave up 1 base, with 11 bases separating them. Germline assignment: CDR1 SGHVS and CDR2 FNYEAQ. The length of the CDR3 is 15 residues. In nucleotides, the CDR3 is TGTGCCAGCAGCTTATCGGGGGGCCTTAACTATGGCTACACCTTC. It codes for CASSLSGGLNYGYTF.

The CDR3 DNA follows: TGTGCCAGCAGCTTAGCATCCTACAATGAGCAGTTCTTC. Translation: CASSLASYNEQFF. The chain combines TRBV7-3 with TRBJ2-1; the D is unclear. The CDR3 is 13 amino acids. CDR1 is SGHTA and CDR2 is FQGTGA in the germline V gene. The V gene lost 2 bases and the J gene lost 1 base, with 3 bases spanning the gap.

This clonotype was counted many times. This sequence joins TRBV18 and TRBJ2-1; 9 bases line up with TRBD2. The CDR3 loop spans 15 amino acids. Losses at the gene ends were 2 bases for V and 7 bases for J; bases not matched to a gene: 6. Germline lookup yields CDR1 KGHSH and CDR2 LQKENI. In nucleotides, the CDR3 is TGTGCCAGCTCACCAACTAGCGGGCAAAGTAATGAGCAGTTCTTC. This gives the protein CASSPTSGQSNEQFF.

This clonotype was counted only a few times. The chain couples TRBV6-6 to TRBJ2-7, with 10 bases matching TRBD1. The J call could be wrong; TRBJ2-1 is a better fit for the DNA end. CDR3 length: 17 amino acids. Germline V gives CDR1 MNHNY, CDR2 SVGAGI (reference sequence). The CDR3 coding sequence is TGTGCCAGCAGTTACGACAGGGGGCACCGTCCCTACAATGAGCAGTTCTTC. Translating gives CASSYDRGHRPYNEQFF.

The CDR3: CASSSRVGTVETQYF. The CDR3 nucleotides are TGTGCCAGCAGCTCCCGAGTCGGGACAGTAGAGACCCAGTACTTC. The chain has TRBV7-2 and TRBJ2-1; TRBD1 agrees at 7 bases. The last part of the DNA fits TRBJ2-5 better; the J call may be wrong. Germline loops: CDR1 SGHTA, CDR2 FQGNSA. The CDR3 covers 15 residues.

This clonotype was observed a few times. This chain uses TRBV10-1 with TRBJ2-7; perhaps TRBD1 as D (5 bases). Trimming pared 7 bases from V and 2 bases from J, leaving 15 bases between. This CDR3 region has 14 residues. Germline CDR1 and CDR2: WNHNN and SYGVQD (reference sequence). CDR3 region: CASTPAWGPYEQYF. For the CDR3, the DNA is TGCGCCAGCACCCCAGCTTGGGGCCCCTACGAGCAGTACTTC.

A word on this clonotype: The conserved phenylalanine or tryptophan is not found at the CDR3 terminus, so this likely reflects a read error. No DNA is shown, since the ends of the CDR3 on it are uncertain; the CDR3 is the one TCRdb lists. The rearrangement links TRBV11-2 to TRBJ2-5; TRBD1 was called by the table and not checked on the DNA. Germline loops: CDR1 SGHAT, CDR2 FQNNGV. The CDR3 has 15 amino acids, counting both end residues. The CDR3 spells CASSLSRENGYTFGS.

The chain employs TRBV6-6 and TRBJ1-4, with D maybe TRBD1 (5 bases). The CDR3 length is 16 residues. Between the trimmed V and J ends, which lost 5 bases and 0 bases, there was a span of 13 bases. The germline V gene encodes CDR1 MNHNY and CDR2 SVGAGI (reference sequence). This chain's CDR3 is CASSLRRVATNEKLFF. DNA for the CDR3: TGTGCCAGCAGTCTTCGCAGGGTTGCAACTAATGAAAAACTGTTTTTT.

This clonotype was detected ten times or more. V and J are TRBV11-2 and TRBJ1-2; 7 nucleotides align to TRBD1. The CDR3 covers 13 residues. Unmatched junction bases numbered 5, after V lost 5 bases and J lost 5 bases. Looked up from germline, CDR1 is SGHAT and CDR2 is FQNNGV. Here the CDR3 reads CASSPGTEYGYTF. CDR3 nucleotide sequence: TGTGCCAGCAGCCCTGGGACAGAATATGGCTACACCTTC.

The chain employs TRBV28 and TRBJ2-2; TRBD1 might be the D (6 bases). Germline CDR1 MDHEN, CDR2 SYDVKM. The CDR3 has 18 amino acids. The V and J ends lost 5 bases and 7 bases respectively, with 26 bases between them. DNA of the CDR3: TGTGCCAGCAGTGAATTTACCCAGACAGGAGGTGTTGTCGGGGAGCTGTTTTTT. Translation gives CASSEFTQTGGVVGELFF.

The V and J genes are TRBV11-2 and TRBJ2-4; TRBD1 matches 8 bases. With the DNA end fitting TRBJ2-7 better, the J assignment may be wrong. CDR3 length: 16 residues. Germline CDR1 and CDR2: SGHAT and FQNNGV. Written as DNA, the CDR3 is TGTGCCAGCAGCTTAGTTTCCCACAGGGGGGTCACCGAGCAGTACTTC. Amino acids: CASSLVSHRGVTEQYF.

The chain couples TRBV6-1 to TRBJ2-1; D uncertain. The CDR3 extends over 12 amino acids. Germline V CDR1 and CDR2: MNHNS, SASEGT. Trimming stripped 3 bases from V and 4 bases from J, with 4 bases between. The DNA for the CDR3 is TGTGCCAGCAGTGACGTATACAATGAGCAGTTCTTC. It is translated as CASSDVYNEQFF.

As to this clonotype: The conserved closing phenylalanine or tryptophan is absent in this CDR3, likely reflecting a read error. No DNA is shown, since the ends of the CDR3 on it are uncertain; the CDR3 is the one TCRdb lists. The chain has TRBV12-3 or TRBV12-4 and TRBJ2-6; the D call in the table, TRBD2, was not verified against the DNA. The CDR3 length is 10 residues, termini included. The CDR3 protein is CASRTRGLAG.

This clonotype has at least ten counts. The chain recombines TRBV5-1 with TRBJ2-2; 10 bases line up with TRBD2. The CDR3 runs 16 residues. The germline V gene has CDR1 SGHRS and CDR2 YFSETQ. The ends lost 4 bases at V and 4 bases at J; junction bases unmatched: 7. CDR3 protein: CASSPLTSGATGELFF. CDR3 DNA: TGCGCCAGCAGCCCTTTAACTAGCGGGGCCACCGGGGAGCTGTTTTTT.

Only a few counts were recorded for this clonotype. This may arise from a read error, as a much more abundant clone is one base away. The chain's CDR3 is CASSYAGFANTGELYF. In DNA form, the CDR3 reads TGTGCCAGCAGTTACGCAGGGTTCGCGAACACCGGGGAGCTGTATTTT. J is TRBJ2-3 and V is TRBV6-8; D possibly uses TRBD1 or TRBD2 (5 bases each). Germline values: CDR1 MNHGY, CDR2 SAAAGT. This CDR3 contains 16 residues. V was cut by 2 bases and J by 14 bases, with 26 bases left in between.

This clonotype was picked up many times. The junction shows a germline mismatch at one end, possibly a read error. The chain uses TRBV27 and TRBJ2-5, with D possibly matching TRBD1 (6 bases). The V gene's germline CDR1 is MNHEY and CDR2 SMNVEV (reference sequence). CDR3 length equals 16 residues. The CDR3: CASSLLFRQGMTPLHF. For the CDR3, the DNA is TGTGCCAGCAGTTTATTATTCCGGCAGGGGATGACACCCCTCCACTTC.

This clonotype was recorded at least ten times. V and J are TRBV11-2 and TRBJ2-7; tentative D call: TRBD2 (7 bases). The CDR3 totals 14 residues. Germline CDR1 reads SGHAT; CDR2 reads FQNNGV. Trimming pared 7 bases from V and 9 bases from J, leaving 22 bases between. The CDR3 loop reads CASNSLGGGAVQYF. The CDR3 bases are TGTGCCAGCAACTCCCTGGGGGGGGGGGCTGTGCAGTACTTC. Full variable domain (remainder filled in from reference TRBV11-2 and TRBJ2-7): EAGVAQSPRYKIIEKRQSVAFWCNPISGHATLYWYQQILGQGPKLLIQFQNNGVVDDSQLPKDRFSAERLKGVDSTLKIQPAKLEDSAVYLCASNSLGGGAVQYFGPGTRLTVT.

Notes on this clonotype: A junction boundary mismatches the germline segment, possibly from a read error. J is TRBJ2-5 and V is TRBV7-3; no clear D gene. The J call may not be correct, given that the DNA end is closer to TRBJ2-1. This CDR3 has 15 amino acids. The germline V gene encodes CDR1 SGHTA and CDR2 FQGTGA. CDR3 loop: CASGLNPGPYNEQFF. CDR3 sequence (DNA): TGTGCCAGCGGCTTAAACCCCGGACCATACAATGAGCAGTTCTTC.

This clonotype occurred a few times. The CDR3 spells CASSFGLETQYF. CDR3 DNA: TGTGCCAGCAGCTTTGGCTTGGAGACCCAGTACTTC. The V call is TRBV7-6, the J call TRBJ2-4, with D unclear. The end of the DNA aligns better with TRBJ2-5, so the J call may be wrong. CDR1 and CDR2 from the germline V gene are SGHVS and FNYEAQ. The CDR3 sequence is 12 residues long.

This clonotype showed up just a few times. Since no conserved phenylalanine or tryptophan closes the CDR3, a read error is the likely cause. Because the CDR3's place on the DNA is in doubt, the DNA is left out and the CDR3 is given as listed by TCRdb. J is TRBJ2-3 and V is TRBV7-6; whether TRBD1, the table's D call, matches the DNA was not checked. A total of 17 residues make up the CDR3, ends included. Germline values: CDR1 SGHVS, CDR2 FNYEAQ. The CDR3 reads CASSLRVRAPTSSTLGT.

This clonotype was observed a single time. The chain combines TRBV7-3 with TRBJ2-7, with D possibly called TRBD1 or TRBD2 (5 bases each). Germline CDR1 reads SGHTA; CDR2 reads FQGTGA. This CDR3 is built from 15 residues. V lost 0 bases and J 7 bases, leaving 16 bases between the germline ends. CDR3 coding DNA: TGTGCCAGCAGCTTAACCTGGGACGGGGCAAGGGAGCAGTACTTC. Protein sequence: CASSLTWDGAREQYF.

The chain has TRBV7-2 and TRBJ2-1; maybe TRBD1 (6 bases). CDR1 SGHTA and CDR2 FQGNSA come from the germline V gene. This CDR3 is built from 13 residues. Trimming pared 3 bases from V and 8 bases from J, leaving 11 bases between. This chain's CDR3 is CASSLSKGDEQFF. The CDR3 DNA sequence: TGTGCCAGCAGCTTGTCCAAGGGGGATGAGCAGTTCTTC.